This T cell receptor beta chain came from a study of technical replicates of blood from a few donors. There are 14 residues in the CDR3. V was cut by 6 bases and J by 4 bases, with 14 bases left in between. Germline values: CDR1 MNHEY, CDR2 SVGAGI. TCRdb's copy holds only in-frame clones and misses some; the assay was immunoSEQ multiplex PCR. This repertoire shows approximately 79,000 clones, approximately 97% found once; its top ten account for 0.18%. The V gene is TRBV6-5, the J gene TRBJ2-3; tentative D call: TRBD1 (6 bases). The sequence was obtained from a human donor in good health. Sequenced sample: T cells isolated from PBMCs. The CDR3 region is CASSRDQGPDTQYF. The CDR3 nucleotides read TGTGCCAGCAGCCGGGATCAGGGGCCAGATACGCAGTATTTT.